One sample yielded the 12 T cell receptor beta chains listed below, sequenced in a study of shared clonotypes between healthy human individuals. TCRdb's copy holds only in-frame clones and misses some; the assay was immunoSEQ multiplex PCR. This repertoire shows approximately 2.5 million clones, around 90% found once; its top ten account for more than 0.12%. The sample comprised naive CD4+ T cells sorted from blood. As to subset: CD45RA+ positively selected. The receptor set was obtained from a man younger than 35 in good health.

In this sample, this clone turned up once. The chain uses TRBV5-1 and TRBJ1-4; possible D gene TRBD1, 5 bases. This CDR3 comprises 15 residues. CDR1 and CDR2 (germline): SGHRS, YFSETQ. V was trimmed by 2 bases and J by 8 bases, leaving 16 bases between them. Here the CDR3 reads CASSFLPSRGEKLFF. Written as DNA, the CDR3 is TGCGCCAGCAGCTTTCTCCCTAGCCGGGGGGAAAAACTGTTTTTT. Together with reference TRBV5-1 and TRBJ1-4, the CDR3 gives the full variable domain: KAGVTQTPRYLIKTRGQQVTLSCSPISGHRSVSWYQQTPGQGLQFLFEYFSETQRNKGNFPGRFSGRQFSNSRSEMNVSTLELGDSALYLCASSFLPSRGEKLFFGSGTQLSVL.

The chain has TRBV6-1 and TRBJ1-2, with D possibly matching TRBD1 (5 bases). Per the germline V gene, CDR1 is MNHNS and CDR2 is SASEGT. V gave up 4 bases and J gave up 8 bases, with 8 bases separating them. This CDR3 region has 11 residues. In DNA, the CDR3 is TGTGCCAGCAGTGCGGGGGAGGGCTACACCTTC. It is translated as CASSAGEGYTF.

The chain employs TRBV7-2 and TRBJ2-1, with TRBD2 matching over 13 bases. Germline V gives CDR1 SGHTA, CDR2 FQGNSA. Trimming at V came to 0 bases and at J to 9 bases, leaving 2 bases not matched to a gene. The CDR3 loop spans 15 amino acids. The CDR3 here is CASSLAGLAGFEQFF. The CDR3 nucleotides read TGTGCCAGCAGCTTAGCGGGACTAGCGGGATTTGAGCAGTTCTTC.

The CDR3 nucleotides read TGTGCCAGCAGCCCCCAGGGATATGGTTATTTGGAGACCCAGTACTTC. It is translated as CASSPQGYGYLETQYF. The rearrangement links TRBV7-3 to TRBJ2-5; perhaps TRBD1 as D (5 bases). CDR3 length: 16 residues. V dropped 5 bases and J dropped 5 bases, with 21 bases sitting between them. The V gene's germline CDR1 is SGHTA and CDR2 FQGTGA.

This chain joins TRBV6-5 and TRBJ2-3; the D gene is possibly TRBD1 (7 bases). Trimming took 7 bases from V and 7 from J, leaving 15 bases between them. This CDR3 region has 13 residues. CDR1 is MNHEY and CDR2 is SVGAGI in the germline V gene. The CDR3 spells CASNTRDSNTQYF. The CDR3, as DNA: TGTGCCAGCAATACGCGGGACAGCAATACGCAGTATTTT.

V is TRBV7-6 and J is TRBJ2-2, with 13 bases aligning to TRBD2. CDR3 length: 16 amino acids. V lost 7 bases, J lost 7 bases, and 9 bases stayed unmatched. The germline CDR1 and CDR2 sequences are SGHVS and FNYEAQ. CDR3 sequence (DNA): TGTGCCAGCACCCCCGGGACTAGCGGGATCGGCGGGGAGCTGTTTTTT. It encodes CASTPGTSGIGGELFF.

The rearrangement joins TRBV7-9 to TRBJ2-7; D is unclear. The V gene lost 0 bases and the J gene lost 6 bases, with 9 bases spanning the gap. The CDR3 covers 13 residues. Germline V gene lookup returns CDR1 SEHNR and CDR2 FQNEAQ (reference sequence). The CDR3 is CASSLAGPLEQYF. CDR3 sequence (DNA): TGTGCCAGCAGCTTAGCCGGCCCACTCGAGCAGTACTTC. Drawing the rest from reference TRBV7-9 and TRBJ2-7, the complete variable domain is DTGVSQNPRHKITKRGQNVTFRCDPISEHNRLYWYRQTLGQGPEFLTYFQNEAQLEKSRLLSDRFSAERPKGSFSTLEIQRTEQGDSAMYLCASSLAGPLEQYFGPGTRLTVT.

The CDR3 here is CASSQKTGTNYGYTF. The CDR3 DNA is TGTGCCAGCAGCCAAAAAACAGGGACTAACTATGGCTACACCTTC. The rearrangement links TRBV7-2 to TRBJ1-2; maybe TRBD1 (6 bases). The CDR3 length is 15 residues. V was pared by 5 bases and J by 0 bases, with 13 bases between. Germline V gene data show CDR1 as SGHTA and CDR2 as FQGNSA.

This clone showed up just once. This sequence joins TRBV25-1 and TRBJ2-7; D remains unclear. The CDR3 consists of 13 residues. V lost 7 bases and J 0 bases, leaving 10 bases between the germline ends. Germline V CDR1 and CDR2: MGHDK, SYGVNS. The CDR3 bases are TGTGCCAGCAACCCGGTCTACTCCTACGAGCAGTACTTC. This gives the protein CASNPVYSYEQYF.

This clone appeared a single time. J is TRBJ2-2 and V is TRBV9; D unclear. Per the germline V gene, CDR1 is SGDLS and CDR2 is YYNGEE. This CDR3 has 16 amino acids. V was clipped by 4 bases and J by 0 bases, with 13 bases between them. The CDR3, as DNA: TGTGCCAGCAGCCCCTTAAAATCCGCGAACACCGGGGAGCTGTTTTTT. The encoded protein is CASSPLKSANTGELFF.

A remark on this clone: Additional DNA sequences in this sample encode the identical CDR3. This chain connects TRBV6-5 to TRBJ1-2; D unresolved. Germline V gene lookup returns CDR1 MNHEY and CDR2 SVGAGI. CDR3 size: 14 residues. The V and J ends lost 0 bases and 0 bases respectively, with 5 bases between them. CDR3 region: CASSYSTANYGYTF. The CDR3 nucleotides are TGTGCCAGCAGTTACTCGACGGCTAACTATGGCTACACCTTC.

This chain uses TRBV5-8 with TRBJ2-5; TRBD1 might be the D (6 bases). The CDR3 length is 14 residues. CDR1 is SGHTS and CDR2 is YDEGEE in the germline V gene. V shed 2 bases and J shed 6 bases, with 14 bases lying between them. Here the CDR3 reads CASSLGRDKKTQYF. As DNA, the CDR3 is TGTGCCAGCAGCTTAGGTCGGGACAAGAAGACCCAGTACTTC. The full variable domain, in which reference TRBV5-8 and TRBJ2-5 provide the parts outside the CDR3, is EAGVTQSPTHLIKTRGQQATLRCSPISGHTSVYWYQQALGLGLQFLLWYDEGEERNRGNFPPRFSGRQFPNYSSELNVNALELEDSALYLCASSLGRDKKTQYFGPGTRLLVL.